The 9 T cell receptor beta chains reported below all come from one sample, sequenced in a study of T cells after yellow fever vaccination. Each CDR3 protein is one row after TCRdb ran MiXCR on the 5' RACE reads. The sample has a few hundred thousand distinct CDR3 sequences; around 7% are singletons. The sample consisted of PBMCs, taken roughly 47 days after the first yellow fever vaccination. The source of these receptors is a man aged 18 to 30 who received the YFV17D yellow fever vaccine.

This clonotype was seen many times. The chain links TRBV20-1 to TRBJ2-5; D possibly uses TRBD1 or TRBD2 (5 bases each). V lost 1 base and J 4 bases, leaving 22 bases between the germline ends. The CDR3 loop spans 17 amino acids. Per the germline V gene, CDR1 is DFQATT and CDR2 is SNEGSKA (reference sequence). CDR3 sequence (DNA): TGCAGTGCTAGAGGGGACCTTAAGAACGCCCGGCCAGAGACCCAGTACTTC. This gives the protein CSARGDLKNARPETQYF.

The genes are TRBV5-1 and TRBJ2-3; the D is unclear. Germline V gene lookup returns CDR1 SGHRS and CDR2 YFSETQ. The V gene lost 0 bases and the J gene lost 4 bases, with 12 bases spanning the gap. The length of the CDR3 is 15 residues. CDR3 sequence reads: CASSLVPPPSDTQYF. For the CDR3, the DNA is TGCGCCAGCAGCTTGGTTCCCCCTCCATCAGATACGCAGTATTTT.

This clonotype was recorded many times. The V and J genes are TRBV7-9 and TRBJ2-7, with D unresolved. Germline CDR1 reads SEHNR; CDR2 reads FQNEAQ (reference sequence). V lost 0 bases and J 5 bases, leaving 5 bases between the germline ends. The CDR3 has 12 amino acids. CDR3 sequence (DNA): TGTGCCAGCAGCTTAGCTTCCCACGAGCAGTACTTC. Translation: CASSLASHEQYF.

This clonotype was seen at least ten times. The V gene is TRBV5-5, the J gene TRBJ2-7, with D possibly TRBD1 on 6 matching bases. CDR3 length equals 15 residues. The germline CDR1 and CDR2 sequences are SGHKS and YYEKEE (reference sequence). Trimming took 5 bases from V and 1 from J, leaving 16 bases between them. CDR3: CASRLDGGQSYEQYV. The CDR3 bases are TGTGCCAGCAGGCTCGATGGGGGCCAATCCTACGAGCAGTACGTC.

This clonotype was found a few times. The J gene is TRBJ2-7, the V gene TRBV19; D is possibly TRBD1 (5 bases). V was clipped by 5 bases and J by 4 bases, with 12 bases between them. Per the germline V gene, CDR1 is LNHDA and CDR2 is SQIVND (reference sequence). The CDR3 has 13 residues. CDR3: CASSSGHLYEQYF. CDR3 DNA: TGTGCCAGTAGTTCCGGACACTTATACGAGCAGTACTTC.

This clonotype was detected ten times or more. The J gene is TRBJ2-5, the V gene TRBV3-1, with 9 bases fitting TRBD1. Germline V gene sequence: CDR1 LGHDT, CDR2 YNNKEL (reference sequence). This CDR3 contains 14 residues. Unmatched junction bases numbered 0, after V lost 1 base and J lost 3 bases. CDR3 nucleotide sequence: TGTGCCAGCAGCCAAGGACAGGGGGAAGAGACCCAGTACTTC. Residues: CASSQGQGEETQYF.

There are many counts of this clonotype. This chain connects TRBV6-2 or TRBV6-3 to TRBJ2-5; 7 nucleotides line up with TRBD2. CDR3 length equals 15 residues. Germline V gene sequence: CDR1 MNHEY, CDR2 SVGEGT. The V segment lost 2 bases and the J segment 1 base; nucleotides outside the gene matches: 4. CDR3 nucleotides: TGTGCCAGCAGTTACGCCGGCGGGGGCCAAGAGACCCAGTACTTC. Protein: CASSYAGGGQETQYF.

V and J are TRBV14 and TRBJ1-4; D call uncertain. Germline CDR1 and CDR2: SGHDN and FVKESK. V lost 1 base, J lost 10 bases, and 13 bases lay in between. CDR3 length: 14 amino acids. In nucleotides, the CDR3 is TGTGCCAGCAGCCAAGTCGGGGTTTCTGGAAAACTGTTTTTT. This translates into CASSQVGVSGKLFF.

The chain uses TRBV12-3 or TRBV12-4 and TRBJ2-1; 7 bases match TRBD1. This CDR3 contains 17 residues. J gave up 2 bases and V 5 bases, and 12 bases lay outside the gene matches. The CDR3 sequence is CASSPSTGAIAYNEQFF. The CDR3 DNA is TGTGCCAGCAGTCCGAGTACAGGGGCAATAGCCTACAATGAGCAGTTCTTC.